The 10 T cell receptor beta chains below come from one sample, sequenced in a study of PD-1 blockade in mismatch repair-deficient tumors (dated by TCRdb to 2016 to 2017). The time point label on this specimen signifies: peripheral blood 12 weeks after first pembrolizumab dose. Library method: the immunoSEQ multiplex PCR assay. This is the immuneACCESS table as TCRdb keeps it, with only in-frame sequences that have V and J called. A part of the clones is gone; compared with another copy, unresolved V genes explain less than half, and the rest is unexplained. This sample has about 24,000 clones in its table, and about 83% of those were observed once. The top ten constitute over 20% of the sample. The sequencing here drew on peripheral blood, taken 12 weeks after starting pembrolizumab. These receptors originate from an adult with mismatch repair-deficient cancer.

This chain links TRBV4-3 with TRBJ2-7; D is undetermined. Trimming pared 1 base from V and 4 bases from J, leaving 14 bases between. Germline-derived CDR1 and CDR2 are LGHNA and YSLEER. This CDR3 has 15 residues. The chain's CDR3 is CASSQAPSPRYEQYF. In DNA, the CDR3 is TGCGCCAGCAGCCAAGCCCCTAGTCCCCGGTACGAGCAGTACTTC.

The gene calls are TRBV7-9 and TRBJ2-5; 11 bases align to TRBD2. The germline CDR1 and CDR2 sequences are SEHNR and FQNEAQ (reference sequence). The length of the CDR3 is 16 residues. The junction had 9 bases not matched to a gene; V was cut back by 5 bases and J by 4 bases. DNA for the CDR3: TGTGCCAGCAGCCCCCCTACTAGCGGGAGTGCAGAGACCCAGTACTTC. The encoded protein is CASSPPTSGSAETQYF. The full variable domain, rest sourced from reference TRBV7-9 and TRBJ2-5, is DTGVSQNPRHKITKRGQNVTFRCDPISEHNRLYWYRQTLGQGPEFLTYFQNEAQLEKSRLLSDRFSAERPKGSFSTLEIQRTEQGDSAMYLCASSPPTSGSAETQYFGPGTRLLVL.

The chain is built from TRBV30 and TRBJ1-2, with D possibly matching TRBD1 (5 bases). V lost 4 bases, J lost 0 bases, and 12 bases lay in between. Per the germline V gene, CDR1 is GTSNPN and CDR2 is SVGIG (reference sequence). The CDR3 is made up of 14 amino acids. CDR3: CAWKPGWANYGYTF. The CDR3 DNA follows: TGTGCCTGGAAACCAGGGTGGGCTAACTATGGCTACACCTTC.

In this sample, this clone turned up once. J is TRBJ2-7 and V is TRBV4-3; either TRBD1 or TRBD2 may supply D (6 bases each). CDR1 is LGHNA, CDR2 YSLEER, per germline. The CDR3 has 15 amino acids. The V end lost 2 bases, the J end lost 6 bases, and 17 bases lay between the germline ends. The CDR3 bases are TGCGCCAGCAGCCAAACCCCTCTTGGGGGGCCCGAGCAGTACTTC. Protein: CASSQTPLGGPEQYF.

The chain links TRBV19 to TRBJ1-1; D is possibly TRBD1 (5 bases). The CDR3 sequence is 11 residues long. Germline CDR1 LNHDA, CDR2 SQIVND (reference sequence). The V end was cut by 9 bases, the J end by 2 bases, with 7 bases between. CDR3 sequence reads: CASRANTEAFF. The CDR3 nucleotides are TGTGCCAGCAGGGCAAACACTGAAGCTTTCTTT. Drawing the rest from reference TRBV19 and TRBJ1-1, the complete variable domain is DGGITQSPKYLFRKEGQNVTLSCEQNLNHDAMYWYRQDPGQGLRLIYYSQIVNDFQKGDIAEGYSVSREKKESFPLTVTSAQKNPTAFYLCASRANTEAFFGQGTRLTVV.

V is TRBV6-1 and J is TRBJ1-5; 8 nucleotides align to TRBD1. The CDR3 spans 15 residues. The V segment lost 7 bases and the J segment 7 bases; nucleotides outside the gene matches: 12. CDR1 and CDR2 (germline): MNHNS, SASEGT. In DNA, the CDR3 is TGTGCCAGCAATGCCGGGACAGGTGAAGGGCAGCCCCAGCATTTT. It specifies CASNAGTGEGQPQHF.

The chain couples TRBV5-5 to TRBJ1-2; the match to TRBD1 covers 7 bases. J gave up 4 bases and V 1 base, and 4 bases lay outside the gene matches. CDR1 is SGHKS, CDR2 YYEKEE, per germline (reference sequence). This CDR3 has 14 residues. CDR3 sequence reads: CASSLTGDSYGYTF. The CDR3 DNA follows: TGTGCCAGCAGCTTGACAGGGGACAGCTATGGCTACACCTTC.

J is TRBJ2-2 and V is TRBV18; no clear D. Trimming removed 6 bases at V and 3 bases at J, with 8 bases between. This CDR3 has 13 amino acids. The V gene's germline CDR1 is KGHSH and CDR2 LQKENI. The chain's CDR3 is CASSNQYTGELFF. CDR3 sequence (DNA): TGTGCCAGCTCGAATCAGTACACCGGGGAGCTGTTTTTT.

This clone was seen a single time. J is TRBJ2-5 and V is TRBV11-2, with D perhaps TRBD2 (6 bases). The CDR3 has 16 amino acids. Trimming took 2 bases from V and 6 from J, leaving 19 bases between them. CDR1 is SGHAT, CDR2 FQNNGV, per germline. CDR3 loop: CASSLRSGVSSQTQYF. DNA of the CDR3: TGTGCCAGCAGCTTACGTTCGGGGGTGTCCAGCCAGACCCAGTACTTC.

The chain links TRBV7-6 to TRBJ1-5, with a possible D match to TRBD1 (5 bases). CDR1 SGHVS and CDR2 FNYEAQ come from the germline V gene. This CDR3 has 15 residues. Deletions cut 5 bases from V and 4 bases from J, with 15 bases between. CDR3 nucleotide sequence: TGTGCCAGCAGCCTGCTGCCGGGGGGGAATCAGCCCCAGCATTTT. Protein: CASSLLPGGNQPQHF. The full variable domain, completed using reference TRBV7-6 and TRBJ1-5, is GAGVSQSPRYKVTKRGQDVALRCDPISGHVSLYWYRQALGQGPEFLTYFNYEAQQDKSGLPNDRFSAERPEGSISTLTIQRTEQRDSAMYRCASSLLPGGNQPQHFGDGTRLSIL.